The entry that follows covers one T cell receptor (beta chain) sequence. The antigen remains undetermined. Sequencing used immunoSEQ multiplex PCR; TCRdb keeps in-frame clones, though not all of them. This sample carries some 42,000 clones, approximately 80% of them seen once, and the ten largest clones take roughly 25%. The CDR3 runs to 14 residues. Between the trimmed V and J ends, which lost 5 bases and 1 base, there was a span of 11 bases. Per the germline V gene, CDR1 is SEHNR and CDR2 is FQNEAQ (reference sequence). This record comes from a study of lymphopenia after photon versus proton radiotherapy. Overall study findings and caveats: Photon-treated patients lost naive T cells and TCR diversity; proton-treated stayed stable. Larger post-nadir TCR diversity loss correlated inversely with survival in deceased patients. Authors raise, but do not show, better survival with proton therapy. After lymphocyte nadir, photon-treated repertoires showed oligoclonal expansion, especially CD8+ Temra.

The V call is TRBV7-9, the J call TRBJ1-1, with D unresolved. This sequence originates from a woman between 70 and 85 years old with pancreatic cancer. This sample comprised peripheral blood, obtained from a patient treated with proton-based radiotherapy. CDR3 loop: CASSRTDPNTEAFF. As DNA, the CDR3 is TGTGCCAGCAGCCGCACAGACCCGAACACTGAAGCTTTCTTT. Together with reference TRBV7-9 and TRBJ1-1, the CDR3 gives the full variable domain: DTGVSQNPRHKITKRGQNVTFRCDPISEHNRLYWYRQTLGQGPEFLTYFQNEAQLEKSRLLSDRFSAERPKGSFSTLEIQRTEQGDSAMYLCASSRTDPNTEAFFGQGTRLTVV.